This paragraph covers one T cell receptor beta chain sequence. The study ran its PCR with 60 Vbeta and 13 Jbeta primers. Sequenced by immunoSEQ multiplex PCR; TCRdb stores in-frame clones only, minus some. This repertoire shows about 150,000 clones, roughly 73% found once; its top ten account for 1.5% to 2%. This sample is drawn from a study of cytomegalovirus exposure and HLA in healthy donors. The V gene lost 1 base and the J gene lost 6 bases, with 18 bases spanning the gap. The CDR3 consists of 17 residues. Germline-derived CDR1 and CDR2 are SGHVS and FQNEAQ. The material sequenced was PBMCs. The V call is TRBV7-8, the J call TRBJ2-2; D possibly corresponds to TRBD1 (6 bases). The clonotype was recovered from a woman in her late teens or twenties in good health and CMV-seronegative. The CDR3 spells CASSLEVGGHFSGELFF. The DNA for the CDR3 is TGTGCCAGCAGCTTAGAAGTTGGGGGACATTTCTCCGGGGAGCTGTTTTTT.